This TCR beta chain was profiled in a study of tumor-infiltrating lymphocytes in primary liver carcinoma. Study as a whole: The patients presented with primary liver carcinoma, which was managed through surgical resection. Samples returned roughly 3.5 to 8 million productive TCRbeta reads each. Read depth did not differ significantly between tissue types. Study-level findings and limits: Bulk, unsorted sampling meant CD4+ and CD8+ repertoires went uncompared.

Researchers drew blood RNA from unsorted whole blood and extracted germline DNA as well. In advance of surgery, 3 to 4.5 milliliters of peripheral blood were collected. With a constant-region primer, TCR beta cDNA was made from 450 to 550 ng of total RNA. Libraries of TCR beta came from three nested multiplex PCR rounds with slightly modified ARM-PCR. Each CDR3 protein gets one entry after TCRdb re-called the multiplex PCR reads with MiXCR. The sample yields hundreds of thousands of distinct CDR3 sequences, 50% to 75% seen once. This clonotype has only a few counts. The antigen remains unidentified. This TCR derives from a woman aged 25 to 39 with primary liver carcinoma and hepatitis B virus infection. Sequenced sample: peripheral blood.

The chain's CDR3 is CASSQGEGNIQYF. CDR3 in DNA: TGTGCCAGCAGCCAGGGGGAGGGAAACATTCAGTACTTC. This chain uses TRBV7-9 with TRBJ2-4; either TRBD1 or TRBD2 may fit D (7 bases each). The CDR3 length is 13 residues. Germline V CDR1 and CDR2: SEHNR, FQNEAQ (reference sequence). V lost 5 bases to trimming and J lost 6 bases, with 11 bases between them.